This T cell receptor (beta chain) was retrieved from a study of blood T cell repertoires in COVID-19. Study details: The samples span acute and convalescent COVID-19 from the United States, Italy and Spain. PBMCs, B-cell-depleted T cells, or T cells provided the cDNA or gDNA that made up the material.

Repertoires were generated with immunoSEQ multiplex PCR, while TCRdb's copy carries only in-frame clones and drops some. The sample has approximately 40,000 clones; 89% are singletons. The sequencing input was peripheral blood. The clonotype comes from a human donor in a cohort sampled during active COVID-19.

CDR3 nucleotide sequence: TGTGCCAGCAGCCCCGGACAGATCTCCTACGAGCAGTACTTC. Its translation is CASSPGQISYEQYF. The chain combines TRBV6-2 or TRBV6-3 with TRBJ2-7; possible D gene TRBD1, 6 bases. Per germline, CDR1 MNHEY and CDR2 SVGEGT. The CDR3 has 14 amino acids. The V gene lost 6 bases and the J gene lost 0 bases, with 12 bases spanning the gap.